This T cell receptor (beta chain) was obtained from a study of blood T cell repertoires in COVID-19. Looking at the study overall: Both acute and convalescent COVID-19 samples were obtained from the United States, Italy and Spain.

Original processing notes: For nucleated cells, counts were estimated from reference gene primer amplification. Libraries were prepared by immunoSEQ multiplex PCR; TCRdb keeps only in-frame clonotypes and omits some of them. The V and J calls and clone size come from that table; D and trimming were worked out from the DNA. Counted here are about 480,000 clones, 89% occurring once; the ten biggest clones make up roughly 1%. Sequencing input: peripheral blood. The sequence was obtained from a man in his late teens or twenties with COVID-19, enrolled during active disease.

The CDR3 region has the DNA TGCGCCAGCAGCCCCGACAGTTACACAGATACGCAGTATTTT. Translated, it gives CASSPDSYTDTQYF. The chain combines TRBV5-1 with TRBJ2-3; the D gene is possibly TRBD1 (5 bases). Germline V gives CDR1 SGHRS, CDR2 YFSETQ. This CDR3 spans 14 amino acids. V dropped 4 bases and J dropped 2 bases, with 11 bases sitting between them.